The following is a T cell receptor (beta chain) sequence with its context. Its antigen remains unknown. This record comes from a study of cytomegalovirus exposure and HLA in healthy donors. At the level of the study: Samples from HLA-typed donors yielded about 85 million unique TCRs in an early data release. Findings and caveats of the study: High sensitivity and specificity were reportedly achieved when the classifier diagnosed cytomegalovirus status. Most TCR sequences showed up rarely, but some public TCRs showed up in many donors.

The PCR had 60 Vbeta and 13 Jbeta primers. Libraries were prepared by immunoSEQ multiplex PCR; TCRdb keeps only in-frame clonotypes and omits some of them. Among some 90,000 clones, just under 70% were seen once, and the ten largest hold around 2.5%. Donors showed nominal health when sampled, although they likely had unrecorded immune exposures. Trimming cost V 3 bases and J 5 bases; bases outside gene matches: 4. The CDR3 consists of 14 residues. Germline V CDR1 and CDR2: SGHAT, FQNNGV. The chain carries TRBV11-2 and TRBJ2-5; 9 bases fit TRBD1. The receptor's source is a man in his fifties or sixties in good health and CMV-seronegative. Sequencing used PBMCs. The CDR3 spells CASSLSGQGETQYF. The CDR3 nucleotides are TGTGCCAGCAGCTTGAGCGGACAGGGGGAGACCCAGTACTTC.